This T cell receptor (beta chain) was captured in a study of cytomegalovirus exposure and HLA in healthy donors. The PCR used 60 Vbeta and 13 Jbeta primers. Profiled with immunoSEQ multiplex PCR; TCRdb holds only in-frame clones, not every one. In the table there are 200,000 or so clones, 65% to 85% of which are singletons. This CDR3 spans 15 amino acids. In germline, CDR1 is LNHDA, CDR2 SQIVND (reference sequence). With V trimmed by 2 bases and J by 5 bases, 5 bases remained unmatched. Sequencing used PBMCs. The chain links TRBV19 to TRBJ2-1; 8 nucleotides match TRBD2. The sequence was obtained from a man aged 30 to 39 in good health and CMV-seronegative. CDR3 protein: CASSISSGFNNEQFF. Here the CDR3 DNA reads TGTGCCAGTAGTATATCTAGCGGGTTTAACAATGAGCAGTTCTTC.